The clone carrying this T cell receptor beta chain was detected only once. Antigen: not known. This sample stems from a study of T cells in Graves' hyperthyroidism and ophthalmopathy. Study-level results: The majority of expanded thyroid clonotypes above 0.001 also appeared in blood. Model-based prediction identified ophthalmopathy a median roughly 6.1 months prior to its onset.

V lost 5 bases to trimming and J lost 3 bases, with 16 bases between them. Germline loops: CDR1 MDHEN, CDR2 SYDVKM. This CDR3 comprises 15 residues. Enrolled ophthalmopathy patients presented with a Clinical Activity Score of at least 3, a NOSPECS grade of at least 4, and disease duration under 3 months. The PBMCs were taken from approximately 9.7 ml of fresh peripheral blood. RNA transcripts gave rise to amplified TCR beta CDR3 regions. The primer set for the first-round RT-PCR of the TCR CDR3 was HTBI. MiXCR, applied by TCRdb to the multiplex PCR reads, yields one record per CDR3 protein. Among nearly 250,000 distinct CDR3 sequences listed, approximately 23% were seen once.

The TCR comes from a woman aged 35 to 49 with Graves' ophthalmopathy. The rearrangement joins TRBV28 to TRBJ2-5; TRBD1 is a possible D gene (6 bases). Sequenced input: blood. The CDR3 spells CASSPIRTEKETQYF. Written as DNA, the CDR3 is TGTGCCAGCAGTCCAATTAGGACAGAAAAAGAGACCCAGTACTTC.